This T cell receptor beta chain came from a study of cytomegalovirus exposure and HLA in healthy donors. Findings and caveats of the study: Further analysis was carried out later, and it showed several of the most significant clusters appearing linked to common viral pathogens.

The PCR made use of 60 Vbeta and 13 Jbeta primers. The method was immunoSEQ multiplex PCR; TCRdb's version includes in-frame clones alone and lacks a portion of them. This table holds fewer than 250,000 clones, roughly 80% found once. The CDR3 covers 12 residues. The V gene lost 11 bases and the J gene lost 7 bases, with 14 bases spanning the gap. CDR1 is ENHRY and CDR2 is SYGVKD in the germline V gene. Comment on this clone: Its antigen is still unknown.

The TCR originated in a male donor in good health and CMV-seropositive. The chain couples TRBV10-3 to TRBJ2-2; D is perhaps TRBD1 (6 bases). Material: PBMCs. The CDR3 region is CAAKSGDGELFF. DNA of the CDR3: TGTGCCGCCAAGTCAGGGGACGGGGAGCTGTTTTTT.